The TCR beta chain described here comes from a study of blood T cell repertoires in COVID-19. Study background: Acute-phase and convalescent COVID-19 samples originated in the United States, Italy and Spain. The cDNA or gDNA used as material had been derived from T cells, B-cell-depleted T cells, or PBMCs.

In the original analysis: Estimated nucleated cell counts came from reference gene primer amplification. TCRdb keeps only in-frame clones here, not all; method: immunoSEQ multiplex PCR. V and J calls and clone size come straight from that table; D and trimming were deduced from the DNA. The data hold a few hundred thousand clones, with roughly 90% observed a single time. The Seattle patients, enrolled during active infection, were followed longitudinally. Sequencing was done on a sample of peripheral blood. The receptor comes from a woman aged 30 to 39 with COVID-19, enrolled during active disease.

The CDR3 sequence is CASSLYRLAGGPGTDTQYF. CDR3 nucleotide sequence: TGTGCCAGCAGTTTATACCGACTAGCGGGAGGGCCAGGCACAGATACGCAGTATTTT. J is TRBJ2-3 and V is TRBV27; 14 bases are shared with TRBD2. V lost 1 base, J lost 1 base, and 7 bases stayed unmatched. Looked up from germline, CDR1 is MNHEY and CDR2 is SMNVEV (reference sequence). The CDR3 spans 19 residues.